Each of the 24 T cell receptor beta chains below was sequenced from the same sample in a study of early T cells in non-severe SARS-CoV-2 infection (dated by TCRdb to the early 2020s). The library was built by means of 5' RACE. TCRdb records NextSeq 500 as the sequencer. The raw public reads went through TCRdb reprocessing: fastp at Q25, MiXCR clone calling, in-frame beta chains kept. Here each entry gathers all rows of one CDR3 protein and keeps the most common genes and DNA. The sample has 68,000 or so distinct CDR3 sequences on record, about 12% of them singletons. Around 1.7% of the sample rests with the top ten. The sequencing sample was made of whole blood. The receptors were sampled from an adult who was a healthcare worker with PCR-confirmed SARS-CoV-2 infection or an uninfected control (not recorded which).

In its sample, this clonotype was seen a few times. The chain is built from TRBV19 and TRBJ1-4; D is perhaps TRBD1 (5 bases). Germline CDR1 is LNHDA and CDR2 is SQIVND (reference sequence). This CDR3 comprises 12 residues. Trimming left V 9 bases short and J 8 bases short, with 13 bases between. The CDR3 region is CASGGRDEKLFF. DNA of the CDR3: TGTGCCAGCGGAGGGCGGGACGAAAAACTGTTTTTT.

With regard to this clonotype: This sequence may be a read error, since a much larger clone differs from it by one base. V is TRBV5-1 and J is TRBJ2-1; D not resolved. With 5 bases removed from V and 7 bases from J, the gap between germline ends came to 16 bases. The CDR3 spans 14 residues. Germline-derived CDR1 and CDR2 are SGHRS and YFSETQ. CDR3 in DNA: TGCGCCAGCAGTGAGACAAGGCGTTTGAATGAGCAGTTCTTC. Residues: CASSETRRLNEQFF.

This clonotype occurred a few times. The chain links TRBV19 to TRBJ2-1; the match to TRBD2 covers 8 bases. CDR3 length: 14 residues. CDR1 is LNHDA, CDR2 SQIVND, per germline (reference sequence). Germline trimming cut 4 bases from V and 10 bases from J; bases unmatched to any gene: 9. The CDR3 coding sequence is TGTGCCAGTAGTAACCCGGGACTAGAATCGGAGCAGTTCTTC. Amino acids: CASSNPGLESEQFF.

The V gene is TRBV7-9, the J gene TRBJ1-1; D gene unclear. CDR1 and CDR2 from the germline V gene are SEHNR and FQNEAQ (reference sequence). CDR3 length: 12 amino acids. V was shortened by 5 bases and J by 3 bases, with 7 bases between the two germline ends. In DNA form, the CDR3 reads TGTGCCAGCAGCACGGTGTACACTGAAGCTTTCTTT. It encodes CASSTVYTEAFF. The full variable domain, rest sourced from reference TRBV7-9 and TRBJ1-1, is DTGVSQNPRHKITKRGQNVTFRCDPISEHNRLYWYRQTLGQGPEFLTYFQNEAQLEKSRLLSDRFSAERPKGSFSTLEIQRTEQGDSAMYLCASSTVYTEAFFGQGTRLTVV.

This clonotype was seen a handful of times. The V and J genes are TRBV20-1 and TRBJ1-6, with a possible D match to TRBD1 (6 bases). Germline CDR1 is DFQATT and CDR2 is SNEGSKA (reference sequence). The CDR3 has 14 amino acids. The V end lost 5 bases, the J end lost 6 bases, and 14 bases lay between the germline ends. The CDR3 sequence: CSAEGGGINSPLHF. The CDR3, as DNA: TGCAGTGCTGAGGGGGGGGGGATTAATTCACCCCTCCACTTT.

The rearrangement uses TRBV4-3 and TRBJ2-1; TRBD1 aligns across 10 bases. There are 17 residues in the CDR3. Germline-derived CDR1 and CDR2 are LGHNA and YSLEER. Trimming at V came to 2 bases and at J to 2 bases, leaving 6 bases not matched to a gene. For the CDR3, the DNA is TGCGCCAGCAGCCAACTTTCCGGGACAGGGGCCTACAATGAGCAGTTCTTC. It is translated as CASSQLSGTGAYNEQFF.

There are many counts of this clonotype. CDR3 region: CASSPPSRGGGYTF. For the CDR3, the DNA is TGTGCCAGCTCACCACCTTCCAGGGGAGGTGGCTACACCTTC. This chain links TRBV18 with TRBJ1-2; TRBD1 is a possible D gene (6 bases). The germline V and J ends were trimmed by 0 bases and 7 bases, with 12 bases remaining between them. The CDR3 runs 14 residues. Germline V lookup: CDR1 KGHSH, CDR2 LQKENI.

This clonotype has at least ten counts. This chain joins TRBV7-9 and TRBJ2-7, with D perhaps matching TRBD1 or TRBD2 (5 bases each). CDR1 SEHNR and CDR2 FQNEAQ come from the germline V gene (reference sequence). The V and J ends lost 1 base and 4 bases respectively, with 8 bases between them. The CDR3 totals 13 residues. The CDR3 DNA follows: TGTGCCAGCAGCTTAGGGGGACGGTACGAGCAGTACTTC. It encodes CASSLGGRYEQYF.

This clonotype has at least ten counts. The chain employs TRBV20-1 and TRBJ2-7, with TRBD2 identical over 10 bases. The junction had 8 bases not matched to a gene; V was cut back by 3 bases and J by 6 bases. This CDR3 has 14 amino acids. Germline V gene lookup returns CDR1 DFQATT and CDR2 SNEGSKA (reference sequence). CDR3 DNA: TGCAGTGCTAGCCAAACTAGCGGGGTAGGCGAGCAGTACTTC. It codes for CSASQTSGVGEQYF.

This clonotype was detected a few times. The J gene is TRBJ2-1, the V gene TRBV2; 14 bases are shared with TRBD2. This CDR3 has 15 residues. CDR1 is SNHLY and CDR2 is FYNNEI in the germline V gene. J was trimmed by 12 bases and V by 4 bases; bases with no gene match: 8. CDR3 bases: TGTGCCAGCAGTGTTGGACTAGCGGGGGGCCCCGGGCAGTTCTTC. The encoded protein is CASSVGLAGGPGQFF.

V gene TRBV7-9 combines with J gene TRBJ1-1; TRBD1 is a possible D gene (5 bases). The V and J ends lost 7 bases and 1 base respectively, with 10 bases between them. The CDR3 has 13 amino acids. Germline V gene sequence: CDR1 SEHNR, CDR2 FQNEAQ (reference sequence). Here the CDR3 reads CASNTQGNTEAFF. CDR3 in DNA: TGTGCCAGCAACACTCAGGGGAACACTGAAGCTTTCTTT.

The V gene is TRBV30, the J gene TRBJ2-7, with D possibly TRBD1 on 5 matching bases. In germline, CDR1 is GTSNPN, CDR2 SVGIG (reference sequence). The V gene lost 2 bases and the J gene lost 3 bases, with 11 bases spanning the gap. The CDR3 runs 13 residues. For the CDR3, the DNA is TGTGCCTGGAGTCCGGACACCCGCTACGAGCAGTACTTC. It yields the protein CAWSPDTRYEQYF.

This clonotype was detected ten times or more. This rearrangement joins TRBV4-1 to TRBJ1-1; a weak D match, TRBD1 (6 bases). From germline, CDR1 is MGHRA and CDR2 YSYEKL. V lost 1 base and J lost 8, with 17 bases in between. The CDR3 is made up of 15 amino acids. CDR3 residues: CASSQVKGGYEEAFF. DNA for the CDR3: TGCGCCAGCAGCCAAGTTAAAGGGGGGTATGAGGAAGCTTTCTTT.

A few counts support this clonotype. This CDR3 reads CASSFSAGGLGDTQYF. Written as DNA, the CDR3 is TGTGCCAGCAGCTTTTCGGCGGGGGGTCTAGGAGATACGCAGTATTTT. The chain joins TRBV11-3 to TRBJ2-3; TRBD2 matches at 8 bases. The J segment lost 5 bases and the V segment lost 3 bases, leaving 10 bases of the junction unmatched. From germline, CDR1 is SGHNT and CDR2 YENEEA. This CDR3 has 16 residues. Full variable domain (remainder filled in from reference TRBV11-3 and TRBJ2-3): EAGVVQSPRYKIIEKKQPVAFWCNPISGHNTLYWYLQNLGQGPELLIRYENEEAVDDSQLPKDRFSAERLKGVDSTLKIQPAELGDSAVYLCASSFSAGGLGDTQYFGPGTRLTVL.

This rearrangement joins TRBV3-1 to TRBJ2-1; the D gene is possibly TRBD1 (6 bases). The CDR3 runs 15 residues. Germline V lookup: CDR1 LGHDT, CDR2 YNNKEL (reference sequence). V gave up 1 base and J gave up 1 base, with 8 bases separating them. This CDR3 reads CASSQATGSYNEQFF. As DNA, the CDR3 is TGTGCCAGCAGCCAAGCCACAGGGTCCTACAATGAGCAGTTCTTC.

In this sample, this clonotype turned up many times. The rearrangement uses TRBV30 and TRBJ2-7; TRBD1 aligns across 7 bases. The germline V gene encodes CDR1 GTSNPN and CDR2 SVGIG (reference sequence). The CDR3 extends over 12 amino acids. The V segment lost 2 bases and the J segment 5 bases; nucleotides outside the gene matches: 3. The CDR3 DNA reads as TGTGCCTGGAGTAACAGGGGCCACGAGCAGTACTTC. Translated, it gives CAWSNRGHEQYF.

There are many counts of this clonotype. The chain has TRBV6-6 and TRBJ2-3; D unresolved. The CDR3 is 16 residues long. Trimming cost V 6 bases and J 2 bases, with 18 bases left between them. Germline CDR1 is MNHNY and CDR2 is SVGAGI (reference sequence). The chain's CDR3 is CASSNSDIPSTDTQYF. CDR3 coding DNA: TGTGCCAGCAGCAACTCCGACATCCCTTCCACAGATACGCAGTATTTT.

CDR3 region: CASSLEHRGNGYTF. In DNA, the CDR3 is TGCGCCAGCAGCTTGGAACATCGGGGAAATGGCTACACCTTC. V is TRBV5-1 and J is TRBJ1-2; D gene uncertain. The CDR3 consists of 14 residues. Germline V lookup: CDR1 SGHRS, CDR2 YFSETQ. Trimming took off 0 bases at V and 6 bases at J, with 12 bases between the two ends.

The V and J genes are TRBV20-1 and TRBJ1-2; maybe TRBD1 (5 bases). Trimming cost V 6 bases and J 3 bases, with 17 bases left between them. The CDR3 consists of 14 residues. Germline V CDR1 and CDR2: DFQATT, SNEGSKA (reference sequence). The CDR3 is CSAQIPWGHYGYTF. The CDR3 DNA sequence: TGCAGTGCCCAGATCCCCTGGGGCCACTATGGCTACACCTTC.

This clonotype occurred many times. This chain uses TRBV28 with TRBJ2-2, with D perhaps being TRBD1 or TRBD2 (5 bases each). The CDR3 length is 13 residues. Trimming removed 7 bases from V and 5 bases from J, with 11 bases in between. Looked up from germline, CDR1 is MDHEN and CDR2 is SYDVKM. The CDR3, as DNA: TGTGCCAGCAAGTGGGGGAATACCGGGGAGCTGTTTTTT. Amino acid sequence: CASKWGNTGELFF.

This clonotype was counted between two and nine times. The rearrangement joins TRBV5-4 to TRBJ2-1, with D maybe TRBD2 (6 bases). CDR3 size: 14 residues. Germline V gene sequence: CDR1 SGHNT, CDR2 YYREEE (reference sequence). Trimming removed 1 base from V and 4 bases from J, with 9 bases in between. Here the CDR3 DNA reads TGTGCCAGCAGCTTGACCGGGGGATACAATGAGCAGTTCTTC. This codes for CASSLTGGYNEQFF.

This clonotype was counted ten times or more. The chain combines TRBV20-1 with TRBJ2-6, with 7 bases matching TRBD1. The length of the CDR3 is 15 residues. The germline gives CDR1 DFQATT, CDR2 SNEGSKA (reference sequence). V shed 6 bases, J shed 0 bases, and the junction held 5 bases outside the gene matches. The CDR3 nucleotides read TGCAGTGCCCGACAGGGAAGCTCTGGGGCCAACGTCCTGACTTTC. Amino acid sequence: CSARQGSSGANVLTF.

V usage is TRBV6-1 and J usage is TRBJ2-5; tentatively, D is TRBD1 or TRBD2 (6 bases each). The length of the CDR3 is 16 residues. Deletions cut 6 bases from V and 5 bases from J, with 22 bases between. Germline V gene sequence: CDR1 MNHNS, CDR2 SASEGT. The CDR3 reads CASSPTWGAGMETQYF. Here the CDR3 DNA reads TGTGCCAGCAGCCCAACGTGGGGGGCTGGGATGGAGACCCAGTACTTC.

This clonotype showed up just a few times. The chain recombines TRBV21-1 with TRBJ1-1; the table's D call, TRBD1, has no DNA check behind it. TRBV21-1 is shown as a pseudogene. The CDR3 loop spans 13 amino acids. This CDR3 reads CASSKGRGAEAFF. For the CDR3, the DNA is TGTGCCAGCAGCAAAGGGAGGGGGGCTGAAGCTTTCTTT.